This T cell receptor (beta chain) emerged from a study of control samples from healthy donors and cancer patients. Profiling relied on immunoSEQ multiplex PCR, and the TCRdb table lists in-frame clones only, not all of them. The sample yields more than 75,000 clones, roughly three quarters seen once. CDR3 length: 19 amino acids. V was pared by 2 bases and J by 1 base, with 13 bases of the junction left unmatched. Germline V lookup: CDR1 SGHTA, CDR2 FQGNSA. This rearrangement joins TRBV7-2 to TRBJ2-2; 7 bases are a match to TRBD1. The receptor was isolated from a woman in her 30s in good health. Sequencing was done on a sample of blood. The CDR3 DNA follows: TGTGCCAGCAGCTTACAGGGGGTACCCAAGGGGAGGAACACCGGGGAGCTGTTTTTT. It is translated as CASSLQGVPKGRNTGELFF.